This T cell receptor (beta chain) was documented in a study of long-term antiretroviral therapy in people with HIV. Findings and caveats of the study: ART-treated samples gained diversity yet remained below transplant donor controls.

In regard to this clone: The antigen is unknown.

HIV-positive participants were all treated in the United States. The assay, immunoSEQ v3.0, was run at survey level. For every sample, sequencing targeted roughly 35,000-50,000 T-cell genomes. Libraries were prepared by immunoSEQ multiplex PCR; TCRdb keeps only in-frame clonotypes and omits some of them. Here the sample spans tens of thousands of clones, about 90% being singletons. Germline values: CDR1 SGHKS, CDR2 YYEKEE (reference sequence). V was clipped by 7 bases and J by 3 bases; unmatched bases: 10. The CDR3 extends over 14 amino acids. The clonotype was recovered from a woman aged 45-60 years with HIV. The genes are TRBV5-5 and TRBJ2-7; 7 bases line up with TRBD1. The sequences come from unsorted PBMCs, collected 1.2 years after starting antiretroviral therapy. CDR3 sequence (DNA): TGTGCCAGCGCTTATAGACAGGGTGACTACGAGCAGTACTTC. Its protein product is CASAYRQGDYEQYF.